Sequencing of this TCR beta chain was carried out in a study of blood T cell repertoires in COVID-19. Study summary: From T cells, B-cell-depleted T cells, or PBMCs came the material, which was cDNA or gDNA.

The data were produced by immunoSEQ multiplex PCR, yet TCRdb's version contains in-frame clones alone and is incomplete. Here the sample spans about 77,000 clones, less than 85% being singletons. Material for sequencing was peripheral blood. This TCR derives from an older woman with acute or convalescent COVID-19.

In DNA form, the CDR3 reads TGTGCCAGCTCATCGGGACTCCATGAAAAACTGTTTTTT. As protein: CASSSGLHEKLFF. V and J are TRBV18 and TRBJ1-4; D might be TRBD1 (5 bases). Trimming pared 5 bases from V and 6 bases from J, leaving 10 bases between. This CDR3 spans 13 amino acids. CDR1 is KGHSH and CDR2 is LQKENI in the germline V gene.